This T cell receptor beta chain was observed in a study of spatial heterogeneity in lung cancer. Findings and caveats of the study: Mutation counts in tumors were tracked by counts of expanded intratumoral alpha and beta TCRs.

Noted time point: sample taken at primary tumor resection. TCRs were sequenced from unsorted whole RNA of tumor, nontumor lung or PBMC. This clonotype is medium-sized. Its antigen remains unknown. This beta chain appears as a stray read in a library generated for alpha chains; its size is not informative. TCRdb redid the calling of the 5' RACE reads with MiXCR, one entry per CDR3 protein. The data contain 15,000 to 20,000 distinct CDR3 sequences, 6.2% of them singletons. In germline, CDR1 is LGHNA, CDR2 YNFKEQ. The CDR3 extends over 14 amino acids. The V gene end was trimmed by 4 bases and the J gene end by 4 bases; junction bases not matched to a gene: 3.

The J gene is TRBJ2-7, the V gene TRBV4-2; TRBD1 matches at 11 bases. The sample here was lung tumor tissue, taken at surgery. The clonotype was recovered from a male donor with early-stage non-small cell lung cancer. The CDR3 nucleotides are TGTGCCAGCAGCCCTGGGACAGGGGGATACGAGCAGTACTTC. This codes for CASSPGTGGYEQYF.